The 21 T cell receptor beta chains given below trace back to one sample, sequenced in a study of OX40 agonist ivuxolimab in advanced cancers. Receptors were amplified or captured by the immunoSEQ multiplex PCR assay. TCRdb provides this immuneACCESS table in a form limited to in-frame rearrangements. Some clones are lacking; in checked studies, under half of them reflect an unresolved V gene, and why the rest are absent is not known. For this sample there are 50,000 to 80,000 clones; just under 85% appear just once. The ten most abundant clones make up around 9.8% of the sample. The sequencing used CD4+ or CD8+ T cells sorted from blood, collected in a trial of the OX40 agonist ivuxolimab. The source of these receptors is an adult with an advanced solid tumor such as melanoma, head and neck, liver or kidney cancer.

The chain employs TRBV30 and TRBJ1-1, with D possibly matching TRBD1 (6 bases). CDR1 is GTSNPN and CDR2 is SVGIG in the germline V gene (reference sequence). V was clipped by 0 bases and J by 5 bases, with 10 bases between them. The CDR3 length is 13 residues. The chain's CDR3 is CAWSVGGDTEAFF. CDR3 in DNA: TGTGCCTGGAGTGTAGGGGGGGATACTGAAGCTTTCTTT.

The gene calls are TRBV5-1 and TRBJ2-5; no definite D call. Germline assignment: CDR1 SGHRS and CDR2 YFSETQ. V was cut by 4 bases and J by 2 bases, with 12 bases left in between. This CDR3 has 14 amino acids. CDR3 residues: CASSRTATQETQYF. The CDR3 region has the DNA TGCGCCAGCAGCCGGACGGCCACGCAAGAGACCCAGTACTTC.

This chain links TRBV5-1 with TRBJ2-2; D not resolved. The CDR3 covers 15 residues. Germline loops: CDR1 SGHRS, CDR2 YFSETQ. Trimming stripped 1 base from V and 1 base from J, with 8 bases between. CDR3 region: CASSLYGQNTGELFF. In DNA, the CDR3 is TGCGCCAGCAGCTTGTACGGGCAGAACACCGGGGAGCTGTTTTTT.

J is TRBJ1-2 and V is TRBV7-2, with D perhaps matching TRBD1 (6 bases). The CDR3 extends over 15 amino acids. With 1 base removed from V and 4 bases from J, the gap between germline ends came to 13 bases. Germline values: CDR1 SGHTA, CDR2 FQGNSA. The CDR3 is CASSLVRQAGYGYTF. CDR3 nucleotide sequence: TGTGCCAGCAGCTTAGTAAGACAGGCTGGCTATGGCTACACCTTC.

J is TRBJ2-3 and V is TRBV15, with TRBD2 matching 8 bases. This CDR3 contains 15 residues. With 6 bases clipped from V and 5 bases from J, the junction kept 10 bases outside the gene matches. The germline V gene encodes CDR1 LNHNV and CDR2 YYDKDF (reference sequence). The CDR3 sequence is CATSMRGALGDTQYF. The CDR3, as DNA: TGTGCCACCAGTATGCGGGGGGCCCTAGGAGATACGCAGTATTTT.

The V and J genes are TRBV30 and TRBJ1-3; TRBD1 agrees at 8 bases. The germline V gene has CDR1 GTSNPN and CDR2 SVGIG (reference sequence). This CDR3 spans 16 amino acids. Trimming took 1 base from V and 4 from J; bases not matched to a gene: 9. The CDR3 loop reads CAWSGHRTGRGNTIYF. The CDR3 nucleotides are TGTGCCTGGAGTGGGCATAGGACAGGGCGAGGAAACACCATATATTTT.

V is TRBV11-2 and J is TRBJ1-5; TRBD1 matches at 9 bases. Germline-derived CDR1 and CDR2 are SGHAT and FQNNGV. This CDR3 comprises 14 residues. V was pared by 5 bases and J by 2 bases, with 1 base of the junction left unmatched. CDR3 bases: TGTGCCAGCAGCCGACAGGGGGGCAATCAGCCCCAGCATTTT. This encodes CASSRQGGNQPQHF.

This clone was picked up a small number of times. This chain uses TRBV11-3 with TRBJ2-1; possibly TRBD2 for D (6 bases). The CDR3 extends over 13 amino acids. The V end lost 5 bases, the J end lost 9 bases, and 14 bases lay between the germline ends. In germline, CDR1 is SGHNT, CDR2 YENEEA. CDR3 in amino acids: CASSLTRFGEQFF. CDR3 nucleotides: TGTGCCAGCAGCCTGACTAGGTTTGGTGAGCAGTTCTTC. The variable domain in full, with the rest retrieved from reference TRBV11-3 and TRBJ2-1, is EAGVVQSPRYKIIEKKQPVAFWCNPISGHNTLYWYLQNLGQGPELLIRYENEEAVDDSQLPKDRFSAERLKGVDSTLKIQPAELGDSAVYLCASSLTRFGEQFFGPGTRLTVL.

J is TRBJ2-7 and V is TRBV30; weak D call: TRBD1 (5 bases). The CDR3 runs to 13 residues. The V gene's germline CDR1 is GTSNPN and CDR2 SVGIG (reference sequence). Deletions cut 2 bases from V and 4 bases from J, with 12 bases between. CDR3 nucleotide sequence: TGTGCCTGGAGTCCAGCAGGGTCATACGAGCAGTACTTC. Amino acids: CAWSPAGSYEQYF.

The chain uses TRBV11-3 and TRBJ2-6; no firm D call. The germline gives CDR1 SGHNT, CDR2 YENEEA. This CDR3 spans 16 amino acids. V lost 5 bases and J lost 0, with 11 bases in between. CDR3 in amino acids: CASSVTETSGANVLTF. CDR3 DNA sequence: TGTGCCAGCAGCGTGACTGAAACCTCTGGGGCCAACGTCCTGACTTTC.

This rearrangement joins TRBV5-1 to TRBJ2-7; D possibly corresponds to TRBD1 (6 bases). V was trimmed by 4 bases and J by 1 base, leaving 15 bases between them. The CDR3 is 15 residues long. Per the germline V gene, CDR1 is SGHRS and CDR2 is YFSETQ. CDR3 DNA: TGCGCCAGCAGCCTGACAGGCGCGCTTTCCTACGAGCAGTACTTC. Its protein product is CASSLTGALSYEQYF.

This clone was seen a single time. V usage is TRBV11-3 and J usage is TRBJ2-2, with D possibly being TRBD1 (5 bases). V was trimmed by 3 bases and J by 0 bases, leaving 5 bases between them. Germline V gives CDR1 SGHNT, CDR2 YENEEA. The CDR3 is made up of 14 amino acids. In DNA form, the CDR3 reads TGTGCCAGCAGCTTGACAGCGAACACCGGGGAGCTGTTTTTT. Protein product: CASSLTANTGELFF.

DNA of the CDR3: TGTGCCAGCAGCCCGGGACAGGGGAATGAAAAACTGTTTTTT. The encoded protein is CASSPGQGNEKLFF. This chain links TRBV5-5 with TRBJ1-4, with 10 bases aligning to TRBD1. Per the germline V gene, CDR1 is SGHKS and CDR2 is YYEKEE (reference sequence). This CDR3 has 14 residues. J lost 5 bases, V lost 4 bases, and 2 bases had no gene match.

CDR3 DNA sequence: TGTGCCAGCAGCGTTAGTGGGTTGGGCGAGCAGTACTTC. Encoded protein: CASSVSGLGEQYF. The chain links TRBV9 to TRBJ2-7; D not certain. Germline loops: CDR1 SGDLS, CDR2 YYNGEE. V shed 2 bases and J shed 6 bases, with 12 bases lying between them. The CDR3 spans 13 residues.

The chain couples TRBV6-1 to TRBJ1-6; D is unclear. The ends were cut back, 5 bases at V and 3 bases at J, with 8 bases in the middle. The germline V gene has CDR1 MNHNS and CDR2 SASEGT. The CDR3 totals 14 residues. CDR3 protein: CASSPRSYNSPLHF. CDR3 sequence (DNA): TGTGCCAGCAGTCCTCGGAGCTATAATTCACCCCTCCACTTT.

CDR3 bases: TGTGCCAGCAGCTACCACTGGTCAGGGATGTACGAGCAGTACTTC. Protein: CASSYHWSGMYEQYF. This sequence joins TRBV7-9 and TRBJ2-7, with a tentative D call TRBD1 (5 bases). Looked up from germline, CDR1 is SEHNR and CDR2 is FQNEAQ (reference sequence). V shed 4 bases and J shed 4 bases, with 17 bases lying between them. This CDR3 contains 15 residues.

This chain joins TRBV11-2 and TRBJ2-7; TRBD1 matches at 9 bases. CDR1 and CDR2 (germline): SGHAT, FQNNGV. The junction had 9 bases not matched to a gene; V was cut back by 2 bases and J by 7 bases. The CDR3 covers 15 residues. In nucleotides, the CDR3 is TGTGCCAGCAGCTTACCGGACAGGGGTTGGGAAGAGCAGTACTTC. It codes for CASSLPDRGWEEQYF.

The chain combines TRBV19 with TRBJ1-6; the D gene is possibly TRBD1 (5 bases). V lost 4 bases and J lost 5, with 15 bases in between. This CDR3 is 16 amino acids long. Germline loops: CDR1 LNHDA, CDR2 SQIVND (reference sequence). CDR3 residues: CASSTTGRMDNSPLHF. The CDR3 region has the DNA TGTGCCAGTAGTACAACGGGACGGATGGATAATTCACCCCTCCACTTT.

The V call is TRBV7-2, the J call TRBJ2-7; TRBD2 aligns across 15 bases. The CDR3 length is 17 residues. Germline CDR1 is SGHTA and CDR2 is FQGNSA. J lost 0 bases, V lost 5 bases, and 5 bases had no gene match. Here the CDR3 reads CASSPPGLAGGSYEQYF. CDR3 in DNA: TGTGCCAGCAGCCCTCCGGGACTAGCGGGGGGCTCCTACGAGCAGTACTTC.

By sample share, this clone is large (0.1 to 1%). This rearrangement joins TRBV19 to TRBJ1-3; D is undetermined. V dropped 3 bases and J dropped 0 bases, with 9 bases sitting between them. The CDR3 loop spans 15 amino acids. In germline, CDR1 is LNHDA, CDR2 SQIVND (reference sequence). The CDR3 is CASSIKAYSGNTIYF. DNA for the CDR3: TGTGCCAGTAGTATCAAGGCTTACTCTGGAAACACCATATATTTT.

The table lists this clone with a count of one. This sequence joins TRBV18 and TRBJ2-2; D gene ambiguous. The CDR3 totals 12 residues. The V gene's germline CDR1 is KGHSH and CDR2 LQKENI. Trimming stripped 2 bases from V and 6 bases from J, with 4 bases between. CDR3 sequence reads: CASSPDAGELFF. The DNA of the CDR3 is TGTGCCAGCTCACCAGATGCCGGGGAGCTGTTTTTT.